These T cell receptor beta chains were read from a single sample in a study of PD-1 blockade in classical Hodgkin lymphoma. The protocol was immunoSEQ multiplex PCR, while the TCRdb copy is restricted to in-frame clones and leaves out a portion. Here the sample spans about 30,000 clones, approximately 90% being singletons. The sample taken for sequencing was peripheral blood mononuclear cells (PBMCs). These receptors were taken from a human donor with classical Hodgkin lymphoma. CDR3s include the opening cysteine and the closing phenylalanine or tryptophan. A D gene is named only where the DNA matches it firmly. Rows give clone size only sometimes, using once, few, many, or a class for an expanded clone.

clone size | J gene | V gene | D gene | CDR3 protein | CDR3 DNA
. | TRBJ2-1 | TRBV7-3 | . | CASSPGVGYNEQFF | TGTGCCAGCAGCCCGGGAGTGGGTTACAATGAGCAGTTCTTC
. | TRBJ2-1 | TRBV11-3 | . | CASSLELGSYNEQFF | TGTGCCAGCAGCTTAGAGTTGGGCTCCTACAATGAGCAGTTCTTC
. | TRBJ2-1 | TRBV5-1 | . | CASSVRDGNNEQFF | TGCGCCAGCAGCGTCCGGGACGGAAACAATGAGCAGTTCTTC
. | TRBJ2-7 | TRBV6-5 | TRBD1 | CASSLYGTAFYEQYF | TGTGCCAGCAGCCTATATGGGACAGCTTTCTACGAGCAGTACTTC
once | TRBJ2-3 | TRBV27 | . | CASSLSSGILDTQYF | TGTGCCAGCAGTTTATCTTCCGGGATATTAGATACGCAGTATTTT
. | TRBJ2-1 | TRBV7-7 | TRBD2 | CASSATRGSNEQFF | TGTGCCAGCAGCGCTACGCGGGGGAGCAATGAGCAGTTCTTC
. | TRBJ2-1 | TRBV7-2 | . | CASSLGTTPYNEQFF | TGTGCCAGCAGCTTAGGGACTACACCCTACAATGAGCAGTTCTTC
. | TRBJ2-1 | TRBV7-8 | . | CASSRPSYNEQFF | TGTGCCAGCAGTCGTCCCTCCTACAATGAGCAGTTCTTC
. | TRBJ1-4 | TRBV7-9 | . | CAIEPIIGGTNEKLFF | TGTGCCATCGAGCCCATAATAGGGGGAACTAATGAAAAACTGTTTTTT
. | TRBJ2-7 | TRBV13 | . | CASKENREGTSGEQYF | TGTGCCAGCAAGGAGAATAGAGAGGGAACGAGTGGCGAGCAGTACTTC
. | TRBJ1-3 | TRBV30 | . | CACGSGNTIYF | TGTGCCTGTGGGAGCGGAAACACCATATATTTT
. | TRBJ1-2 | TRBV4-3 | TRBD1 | CASSQDRVGGYTF | TGCGCCAGCAGCCAGGACAGGGTGGGAGGCTACACCTTC
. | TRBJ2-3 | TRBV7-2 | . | CASSSRGGVDTQYF | TGTGCCAGCAGCTCAAGGGGGGGAGTCGATACGCAGTATTTT
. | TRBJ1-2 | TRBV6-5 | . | CASRNDWNYGYTF | TGTGCCAGCAGAAACGACTGGAACTATGGCTACACCTTC
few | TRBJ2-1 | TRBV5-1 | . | CASSPQGGPSGESYNEQFF | TGCGCCAGCAGCCCACAGGGGGGACCTAGCGGGGAGTCCTACAATGAGCAGTTCTTC
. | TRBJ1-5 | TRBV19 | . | CASSISFRQPQHF | TGTGCCAGTAGTATAAGTTTCCGTCAGCCCCAGCATTTT
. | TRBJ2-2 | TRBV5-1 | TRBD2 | CASSSGGRATGELFF | TGCGCCAGCAGCTCCGGCGGGAGGGCCACCGGGGAGCTGTTTTTT
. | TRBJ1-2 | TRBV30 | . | CAWSVASGTSYTF | TGTGCCTGGAGTGTAGCTTCTGGGACCAGCTACACCTTC
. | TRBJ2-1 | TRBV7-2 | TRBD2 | CASGEGPGNEQFF | TGTGCCAGCGGGGAGGGCCCAGGAAATGAGCAGTTCTTC
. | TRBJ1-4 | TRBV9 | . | CASSVGGGDEKLFF | TGTGCCAGCAGCGTAGGGGGAGGGGATGAAAAACTGTTTTTT
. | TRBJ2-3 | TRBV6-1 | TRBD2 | CASGPGLAGPDTQYF | TGTGCCAGCGGCCCGGGACTAGCCGGGCCAGATACGCAGTATTTT